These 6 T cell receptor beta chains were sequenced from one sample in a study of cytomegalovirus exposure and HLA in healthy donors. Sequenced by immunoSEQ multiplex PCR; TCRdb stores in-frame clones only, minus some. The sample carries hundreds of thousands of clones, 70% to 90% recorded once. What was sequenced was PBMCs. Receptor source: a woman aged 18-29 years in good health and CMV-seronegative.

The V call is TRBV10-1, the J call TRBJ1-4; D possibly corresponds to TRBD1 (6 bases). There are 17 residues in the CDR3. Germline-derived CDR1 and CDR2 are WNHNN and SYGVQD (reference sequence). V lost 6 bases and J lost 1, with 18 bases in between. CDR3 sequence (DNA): TGCGCCAGCAGAGATACCTTAGACAGGAAAACTAATGAAAAACTGTTTTTT. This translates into CASRDTLDRKTNEKLFF.

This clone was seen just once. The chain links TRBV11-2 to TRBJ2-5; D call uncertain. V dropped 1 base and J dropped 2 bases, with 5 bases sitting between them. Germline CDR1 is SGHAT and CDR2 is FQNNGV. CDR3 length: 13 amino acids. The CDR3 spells CASSLGSQETQYF. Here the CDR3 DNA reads TGTGCCAGCAGCTTAGGATCACAAGAGACCCAGTACTTC. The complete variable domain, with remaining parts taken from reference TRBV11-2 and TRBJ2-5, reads EAGVAQSPRYKIIEKRQSVAFWCNPISGHATLYWYQQILGQGPKLLIQFQNNGVVDDSQLPKDRFSAERLKGVDSTLKIQPAKLEDSAVYLCASSLGSQETQYFGPGTRLLVL.

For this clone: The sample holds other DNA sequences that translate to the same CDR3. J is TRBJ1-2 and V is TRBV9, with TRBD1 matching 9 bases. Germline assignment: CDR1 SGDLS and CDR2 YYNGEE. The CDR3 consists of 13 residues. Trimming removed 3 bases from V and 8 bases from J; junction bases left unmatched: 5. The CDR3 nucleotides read TGTGCCAGCAGCGCCGGACAGGGGATAGGCTACACCTTC. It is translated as CASSAGQGIGYTF.

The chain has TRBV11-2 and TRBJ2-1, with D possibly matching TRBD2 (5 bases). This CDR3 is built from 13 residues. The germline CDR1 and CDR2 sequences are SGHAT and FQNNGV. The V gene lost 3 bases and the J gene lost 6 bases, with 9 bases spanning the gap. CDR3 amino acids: CASSLGAVNEQFF. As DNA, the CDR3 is TGTGCCAGCAGCTTGGGAGCGGTCAATGAGCAGTTCTTC.

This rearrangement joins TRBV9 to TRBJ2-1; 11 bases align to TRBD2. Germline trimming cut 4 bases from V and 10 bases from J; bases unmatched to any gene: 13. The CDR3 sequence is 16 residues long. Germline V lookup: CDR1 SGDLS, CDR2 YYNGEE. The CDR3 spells CASSPFGTSGPSEQFF. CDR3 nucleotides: TGTGCCAGCAGCCCATTCGGGACTAGCGGCCCATCGGAGCAGTTCTTC. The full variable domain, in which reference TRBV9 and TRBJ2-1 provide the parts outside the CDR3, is DSGVTQTPKHLITATGQRVTLRCSPRSGDLSVYWYQQSLDQGLQFLIQYYNGEERAKGNILERFSAQQFPDLHSELNLSSLELGDSALYFCASSPFGTSGPSEQFFGPGTRLTVL.

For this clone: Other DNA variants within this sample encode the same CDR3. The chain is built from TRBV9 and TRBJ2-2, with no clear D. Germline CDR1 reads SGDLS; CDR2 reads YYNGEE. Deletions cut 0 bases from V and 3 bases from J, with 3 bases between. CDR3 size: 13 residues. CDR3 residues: CASSVVDTGELFF. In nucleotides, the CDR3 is TGTGCCAGCAGCGTAGTGGACACCGGGGAGCTGTTTTTT.